These 32 T cell receptor beta chains were all obtained from the same sample, sequenced in a study of T cell responses to AZD1222 COVID-19 vaccine. Sequencing was performed with immunoSEQ multiplex PCR; in TCRdb, only in-frame clones are kept and a portion is missing. This sample yields about 140,000 clones, of which 92% are seen a single time; less than 3.5% belongs to the top ten. The sample in question was peripheral blood, obtained 28 days after the second AZD1222 dose. These receptors were obtained from an adult who received the AZD1222 COVID-19 vaccine.

The V and J genes are TRBV28 and TRBJ1-2; 9 nucleotides match TRBD1. From germline, CDR1 is MDHEN and CDR2 SYDVKM. The CDR3 is made up of 16 amino acids. J was trimmed by 6 bases and V by 5 bases; bases with no gene match: 13. The CDR3 coding sequence is TGTGCCAGCAGTCCCGGGACAGGGACCGGTGTGAATGGCTACACCTTC. Translation gives CASSPGTGTGVNGYTF.

The chain recombines TRBV10-3 with TRBJ2-2; D remains unclear. CDR1 ENHRY and CDR2 SYGVKD come from the germline V gene. The CDR3 consists of 15 residues. V lost 3 bases and J lost 0, with 8 bases in between. CDR3: CAISDGRSNTGELFF. In DNA, the CDR3 is TGTGCCATCAGTGACGGCAGATCGAACACCGGGGAGCTGTTTTTT.

This clone is a singleton in its sample. This chain connects TRBV3-1 (or the pseudogene TRBV3-2) to TRBJ2-2, with 9 bases matching TRBD1. CDR3 size: 14 residues. The ends lost 3 bases at V and 6 bases at J; junction bases unmatched: 2. Germline V gene sequence: CDR1 LGHDT, CDR2 YNNKEL (reference sequence). The DNA of the CDR3 is TGTGCCAGCAGCCACAGGACAGGGGCCGGGGAGCTGTTTTTT. Translated: CASSHRTGAGELFF.

This CDR3 reads CASSRLSGRDTQYF. In DNA form, the CDR3 reads TGTGCCAGCAGCCGCCTTAGCGGGAGAGATACGCAGTATTTT. J is TRBJ2-3 and V is TRBV7-9; 9 bases align to TRBD2. CDR1 SEHNR and CDR2 FQNEAQ come from the germline V gene (reference sequence). V lost 5 bases and J lost 5; bases outside the gene matches: 5. The CDR3 sequence is 14 residues long.

The gene calls are TRBV24-1 and TRBJ2-7; a possible D gene is TRBD1 (7 bases). Trimming took off 9 bases at V and 2 bases at J, with 16 bases between the two ends. Germline V lookup: CDR1 KGHDR, CDR2 SFDVKD. The length of the CDR3 is 14 residues. The CDR3 DNA reads as TGTGCCACCCAGGGGGGAGCGAAGCCCTACGAGCAGTACTTC. It encodes CATQGGAKPYEQYF.

The rearrangement joins TRBV28 to TRBJ2-5, with no clear D. Germline assignment: CDR1 MDHEN and CDR2 SYDVKM. With 6 bases removed from V and 1 base from J, the gap between germline ends came to 12 bases. This CDR3 contains 14 residues. The CDR3 spells CASSPRGTQETQYF. In nucleotides, the CDR3 is TGTGCCAGCAGCCCACGTGGTACCCAAGAGACCCAGTACTTC.

This chain connects TRBV7-9 to TRBJ1-2; TRBD1 aligns across 8 bases. The V and J ends lost 5 bases and 8 bases, in that order; junction bases with no gene match: 13. Germline loops: CDR1 SEHNR, CDR2 FQNEAQ (reference sequence). The CDR3 has 15 amino acids. The CDR3, as DNA: TGTGCCAGCAGCCCCACCGATCAGGGGGCGCAAGGCTACACCTTC. Translation: CASSPTDQGAQGYTF.

This chain connects TRBV27 to TRBJ1-5, with D maybe TRBD1 (6 bases). Germline V gene sequence: CDR1 MNHEY, CDR2 SMNVEV (reference sequence). The CDR3 loop spans 17 amino acids. The V and J ends lost 4 bases and 0 bases respectively, with 16 bases between them. For the CDR3, the DNA is TGTGCCAGCAGTTCCCTCGGCAGGGGAATTAGCAATCAGCCCCAGCATTTT. Amino acids: CASSSLGRGISNQPQHF.

The chain employs TRBV4-2 and TRBJ2-5, with D perhaps matching TRBD1 (6 bases). The germline CDR1 and CDR2 sequences are LGHNA and YNFKEQ. The length of the CDR3 is 15 residues. The V and J ends lost 0 bases and 2 bases respectively, with 10 bases between them. The DNA of the CDR3 is TGTGCCAGCAGCCAAGATATCAGGGGACAAGAGACCCAGTACTTC. The encoded protein is CASSQDIRGQETQYF.

The gene calls are TRBV5-1 and TRBJ2-7; D perhaps matches TRBD2 (6 bases). CDR3 length equals 14 residues. The V gene's germline CDR1 is SGHRS and CDR2 YFSETQ. V shed 0 bases and J shed 1 base, with 8 bases lying between them. CDR3 DNA: TGCGCCAGCAGCTTGGACGCGGGATCCTACGAGCAGTACTTC. Protein product: CASSLDAGSYEQYF.

This clone was found once. This chain links TRBV2 with TRBJ1-2, with TRBD1 as a possible D gene (5 bases). Trimming removed 4 bases from V and 7 bases from J, with 16 bases in between. The V gene's germline CDR1 is SNHLY and CDR2 FYNNEI. This CDR3 is built from 14 residues. CDR3: CASSAGRELGGYTF. CDR3 DNA sequence: TGTGCCAGCAGTGCAGGCAGGGAGCTTGGTGGCTACACCTTC.

The chain is built from TRBV14 and TRBJ2-7; TRBD1 agrees at 9 bases. Per the germline V gene, CDR1 is SGHDN and CDR2 is FVKESK. The CDR3 sequence is 15 residues long. The ends lost 4 bases at V and 6 bases at J; junction bases unmatched: 10. CDR3 in amino acids: CASSRQPGQGSEQYF. The DNA of the CDR3 is TGTGCCAGCAGCCGGCAGCCGGGACAGGGATCCGAGCAGTACTTC.

This clone has only one observation. The chain employs TRBV6-2 or TRBV6-3 and TRBJ1-1, with D hard to call. The CDR3 sequence is 17 residues long. Germline-derived CDR1 and CDR2 are MNHEY and SVGEGT. The ends were cut back, 2 bases at V and 4 bases at J, with 20 bases in the middle. CDR3 residues: CASSYRVGPAQATEAFF. CDR3 nucleotide sequence: TGTGCCAGCAGTTACAGAGTAGGACCAGCCCAGGCCACTGAAGCTTTCTTT.

This CDR3 is CASSEQGRYETQYF. CDR3 DNA: TGTGCCAGCAGTGAACAGGGAAGGTACGAGACCCAGTACTTC. The rearrangement uses TRBV2 and TRBJ2-5; TRBD1 might be the D (5 bases). With 2 bases removed from V and 5 bases from J, the gap between germline ends came to 12 bases. The germline V gene encodes CDR1 SNHLY and CDR2 FYNNEI. The CDR3 totals 14 residues.

This chain joins TRBV6-5 and TRBJ1-1, with D perhaps matching TRBD1 (6 bases). Germline CDR1 and CDR2: MNHEY and SVGAGI. The V end was cut by 2 bases, the J end by 1 base, with 8 bases between. This CDR3 contains 14 residues. DNA for the CDR3: TGTGCCAGCAGTTACGGGGGGCAGAACACTGAAGCTTTCTTT. The encoded protein is CASSYGGQNTEAFF.

This clone has only a few counts. This sequence joins TRBV7-2 and TRBJ2-7; TRBD1 agrees at 8 bases. In germline, CDR1 is SGHTA, CDR2 FQGNSA. The CDR3 covers 13 residues. Trimming cost V 6 bases and J 4 bases; bases outside gene matches: 5. This CDR3 reads CASRPDRGYEQYF. The CDR3 nucleotides read TGTGCCAGCAGACCTGACAGGGGATACGAGCAGTACTTC.

The chain has TRBV19 and TRBJ1-1; D is uncertain. V lost 7 bases to trimming and J lost 0 bases, with 12 bases between them. This CDR3 contains 14 residues. Germline V lookup: CDR1 LNHDA, CDR2 SQIVND (reference sequence). The CDR3 spells CASKEGDLNTEAFF. For the CDR3, the DNA is TGTGCCAGTAAGGAGGGCGATTTGAACACTGAAGCTTTCTTT. The full variable domain, in which reference TRBV19 and TRBJ1-1 provide the parts outside the CDR3, is DGGITQSPKYLFRKEGQNVTLSCEQNLNHDAMYWYRQDPGQGLRLIYYSQIVNDFQKGDIAEGYSVSREKKESFPLTVTSAQKNPTAFYLCASKEGDLNTEAFFGQGTRLTVV.

The V gene is TRBV19, the J gene TRBJ1-2; D perhaps matches TRBD1 (5 bases). This CDR3 has 14 residues. CDR1 is LNHDA and CDR2 is SQIVND in the germline V gene (reference sequence). V shed 3 bases and J shed 3 bases, with 11 bases lying between them. The CDR3 DNA sequence: TGTGCCAGTAGTATCCCGGGGCTGGACTATGGCTACACCTTC. As protein: CASSIPGLDYGYTF.

The genes are TRBV3-1 (or the pseudogene TRBV3-2) and TRBJ1-1; D possibly corresponds to TRBD1 (6 bases). Trimming left V 2 bases short and J 5 bases short, with 15 bases between. The CDR3 has 15 amino acids. From germline, CDR1 is LGHDT and CDR2 YNNKEL (reference sequence). The CDR3 DNA reads as TGTGCCAGCAGCCAAAAACCAGGGGCGGGAACTGAAGCTTTCTTT. Translated: CASSQKPGAGTEAFF.

The chain employs TRBV18 and TRBJ1-1; D might be TRBD1 (5 bases). Per the germline V gene, CDR1 is KGHSH and CDR2 is LQKENI. V lost 6 bases and J lost 2, with 10 bases in between. CDR3 size: 13 residues. CDR3 amino acids: CASSTASNTEAFF. CDR3 DNA sequence: TGTGCCAGCTCGACAGCGTCAAACACTGAAGCTTTCTTT.

The chain carries TRBV19 and TRBJ1-5; TRBD1 aligns across 7 bases. The CDR3 runs 13 residues. Looked up from germline, CDR1 is LNHDA and CDR2 is SQIVND (reference sequence). CDR3 bases: TGTGCATCGCAGGGGGGGGGCAATCAGCCCCAGCATTTT. Its protein product is CASQGGGNQPQHF.

CDR3 DNA sequence: TGTGCCATCAGTGCGCAGGCTGACGAGGGCTACACCTTC. Translated, it gives CAISAQADEGYTF. The chain joins TRBV10-3 to TRBJ1-2; the D is unclear. The CDR3 is made up of 13 amino acids. V lost 4 bases to trimming and J lost 8 bases, with 14 bases between them. Germline V gene sequence: CDR1 ENHRY, CDR2 SYGVKD.

This clone was seen a few times. The chain uses TRBV10-2 and TRBJ2-7; no clear D gene. Germline V gene lookup returns CDR1 WSHSY and CDR2 SAAADI. V lost 6 bases and J 0 bases, leaving 6 bases between the germline ends. This CDR3 region has 12 residues. Here the CDR3 DNA reads TGCGCCAGCAGCCCCAGCTCCTACGAGCAGTACTTC. Translated: CASSPSSYEQYF.

J is TRBJ1-5 and V is TRBV6-1, with 7 nucleotides matching TRBD1. The germline gives CDR1 MNHNS, CDR2 SASEGT. The V segment lost 4 bases and the J segment 0 bases; nucleotides outside the gene matches: 6. CDR3 length: 16 residues. CDR3 loop: CASSGPGTDSNQPQHF. The CDR3 region has the DNA TGTGCCAGCAGTGGCCCCGGGACAGATAGCAATCAGCCCCAGCATTTT.

The genes are TRBV5-1 and TRBJ2-1; 10 positions match TRBD2. The CDR3 consists of 15 residues. J gave up 4 bases and V 1 base, and 2 bases lay outside the gene matches. Germline CDR1 is SGHRS and CDR2 is YFSETQ. The CDR3 protein is CASSLKAGGYNEQFF. The DNA of the CDR3 is TGCGCCAGCAGCTTGAAAGCGGGAGGGTACAATGAGCAGTTCTTC.

This clone was picked up a small number of times. The chain employs TRBV7-2 and TRBJ1-3; the D is unclear. V lost 3 bases to trimming and J lost 5 bases, with 11 bases between them. Germline CDR1 SGHTA, CDR2 FQGNSA. The CDR3 is 14 residues long. The DNA for the CDR3 is TGTGCCAGCAGCTTTCCGGGTCAAAGAAACACCATATATTTT. Translated: CASSFPGQRNTIYF.

This clone came up once. The V call is TRBV18, the J call TRBJ1-5; perhaps TRBD1 as D (5 bases). This CDR3 has 15 residues. Trimming took 4 bases from V and 4 from J, leaving 14 bases between them. CDR1 and CDR2 from the germline V gene are KGHSH and LQKENI. Written as DNA, the CDR3 is TGTGCCAGCTCACGCGGACTCGGGGCTAATCAGCCCCAGCATTTT. Encoded protein: CASSRGLGANQPQHF.

This clone was detected only once. The rearrangement uses TRBV4-3 and TRBJ2-1; no clear D gene. V was pared by 0 bases and J by 5 bases, with 5 bases between. CDR3 size: 13 residues. In germline, CDR1 is LGHNA, CDR2 YSLEER. The CDR3 coding sequence is TGCGCCAGCAGCCAAGAGGGTCACAATGAGCAGTTCTTC. Translated: CASSQEGHNEQFF.

This sequence joins TRBV18 and TRBJ1-6; D is perhaps TRBD1 (5 bases). Per germline, CDR1 KGHSH and CDR2 LQKENI. This CDR3 contains 16 residues. V shed 0 bases and J shed 7 bases, with 13 bases lying between them. The CDR3 spells CASSPPGGVRNSPLHF. CDR3 bases: TGTGCCAGCTCACCACCAGGAGGGGTAAGAAATTCACCCCTCCACTTT. The complete variable domain, with remaining parts taken from reference TRBV18 and TRBJ1-6, reads NAGVMQNPRHLVRRRGQEARLRCSPMKGHSHVYWYRQLPEEGLKFMVYLQKENIIDESGMPKERFSAEFPKEGPSILRIQQVVRGDSAAYFCASSPPGGVRNSPLHFGNGTRLTVT.

This clone was recorded a few times. The V gene is TRBV30, the J gene TRBJ2-7; D gene uncertain. V was cut by 5 bases and J by 5 bases, with 19 bases left in between. The CDR3 is 14 amino acids. Per the germline V gene, CDR1 is GTSNPN and CDR2 is SVGIG (reference sequence). The CDR3 reads CAWGSAYNGNEQYF. The CDR3 bases are TGTGCCTGGGGGTCAGCCTATAATGGGAACGAGCAGTACTTC.

V is TRBV10-3 and J is TRBJ2-1; 7 nucleotides align to TRBD2. V was pared by 6 bases and J by 5 bases, with 7 bases of the junction left unmatched. Germline V gene lookup returns CDR1 ENHRY and CDR2 SYGVKD. The CDR3 extends over 14 amino acids. DNA for the CDR3: TGTGCCATCAGCCGGACTAGGAGTAACAATGAGCAGTTCTTC. The encoded protein is CAISRTRSNNEQFF.

V usage is TRBV4-3 and J usage is TRBJ1-1, with a weak D call TRBD1 (5 bases). Trimming took 4 bases from V and 3 from J, leaving 15 bases between them. This CDR3 is built from 15 residues. CDR1 and CDR2 (germline): LGHNA, YSLEER. The CDR3 sequence is CASSRNPDSYTEAFF. The DNA for the CDR3 is TGCGCCAGCAGCCGCAATCCCGACAGTTACACTGAAGCTTTCTTT.